The source of this T cell receptor beta chain is a study of cytomegalovirus exposure and HLA in healthy donors. Details on this clone: Its matching antigen is unknown.

Repertoires were generated with immunoSEQ multiplex PCR, while TCRdb's copy carries only in-frame clones and drops some. The sample records about 88,000 clones, approximately 96% being singletons. The CDR3 is made up of 11 amino acids. Per germline, CDR1 GTSNPN and CDR2 SVGIG (reference sequence). Trimming took 2 bases from V and 6 from J, leaving 6 bases between them. Study-level findings and limits: For cytomegalovirus status, the classifier reportedly gave diagnoses with high specificity and sensitivity. Researchers catalogued some 160 TCR beta chains as cytomegalovirus-associated. A few CMV-associated chains were confirmed in vitro to be specific for CMV antigens.

The chain combines TRBV30 with TRBJ2-3, with D perhaps TRBD2 (5 bases). The TCR comes from a man between 18 and 35 years old in good health and CMV-seronegative. Material for sequencing was PBMCs. CDR3 region: CAWSSGDTQYF. The DNA for the CDR3 is TGTGCCTGGAGTTCGGGGGATACGCAGTATTTT.